The 6 T cell receptor beta chains in this list originate from one sample, sequenced in a study of T cell repertoires in cytomegalovirus infection. The antigens these receptors bind are not known. TCRdb processed the reads anew with MiXCR; each CDR3 protein has one entry. The sample consists of about 890,000 distinct CDR3 sequences, 25% to 40% of them appearing once. Specimen: cultured CD8+ T cells from PBMCs, collected from culture after CMV antigen stimulation. The receptor source for this set is a human donor in good health (CMV status not recorded). Some clones in this sample may be carry-over from other donors' samples.

This chain connects TRBV5-8 to TRBJ2-7; TRBD1 agrees at 7 bases. The germline V gene encodes CDR1 SGHTS and CDR2 YDEGEE. The junction had 6 bases not matched to a gene; V was cut back by 4 bases and J by 2 bases. The CDR3 consists of 14 residues. CDR3 amino acids: CASSTGQLAYEQYV. In DNA, the CDR3 is TGTGCCAGCAGCACGGGACAGTTAGCCTACGAGCAGTACGTC.

The V and J genes are TRBV2 and TRBJ2-3; TRBD1 aligns across 9 bases. Trimming at V came to 6 bases and at J to 2 bases, leaving 6 bases not matched to a gene. This CDR3 spans 15 amino acids. Germline assignment: CDR1 SNHLY and CDR2 FYNNEI. In DNA, the CDR3 is TGTGCCAGCAGCAATACAGGGGGCTTCACAGATACGCAGTATTTT. Amino acids: CASSNTGGFTDTQYF.

This sequence joins TRBV12-5 and TRBJ2-2, with TRBD1 matching 12 bases. The germline CDR1 and CDR2 sequences are LGHNT and FRNRAP. The CDR3 sequence is 15 residues long. The V and J ends lost 5 bases and 5 bases, in that order; junction bases with no gene match: 3. CDR3 loop: CASGTGQGATGELFF. The CDR3 bases are TGTGCTAGTGGTACGGGACAGGGGGCGACCGGGGAGCTGTTTTTT.

V is TRBV6-2 or TRBV6-3 and J is TRBJ1-1; D ambiguous. The CDR3 runs to 15 residues. Germline CDR1 and CDR2: MNHEY and SVGEGT. V lost 2 bases and J lost 6, with 16 bases in between. CDR3 nucleotides: TGTGCCAGCAGTTACCTGGCCCTCGGACGAGCTGAAGCTTTCTTT. This translates into CASSYLALGRAEAFF.

This chain connects TRBV20-1 to TRBJ1-1, with D unresolved. CDR3 size: 13 residues. Deletions cut 8 bases from V and 0 bases from J, with 13 bases between. Germline V gene data show CDR1 as DFQATT and CDR2 as SNEGSKA (reference sequence). CDR3: CSPATEMNTEAFF. In DNA form, the CDR3 reads TGCAGTCCTGCCACAGAAATGAACACTGAAGCTTTCTTT.

V usage is TRBV28 and J usage is TRBJ1-6; D is unclear. Germline V gene data show CDR1 as MDHEN and CDR2 as SYDVKM. The V end lost 3 bases, the J end lost 0 bases, and 12 bases lay between the germline ends. This CDR3 comprises 17 residues. The CDR3 spells CASSLRQESSYNSPLHF. Written as DNA, the CDR3 is TGTGCCAGCAGTTTGAGGCAGGAGAGCTCCTATAATTCACCCCTCCACTTT.